One sample yielded the 28 T cell receptor beta chains listed below, sequenced in a study of blood T cell repertoires in COVID-19. The method was immunoSEQ multiplex PCR; TCRdb's version includes in-frame clones alone and lacks a portion of them. The table records approximately 260,000 clones, 87% of them present only once. The specimen sequenced was PBMCs or T cells enriched from blood (not recorded which). All receptors derive from a woman in her thirties with acute COVID-19.

J is TRBJ2-3 and V is TRBV3-1 (or the pseudogene TRBV3-2); D uncertain. Germline V gene lookup returns CDR1 LGHDT and CDR2 YNNKEL (reference sequence). The CDR3 consists of 15 residues. V lost 3 bases, J lost 2 bases, and 12 bases lay in between. This chain's CDR3 is CASSHRRLPTDTQYF. The CDR3 nucleotides are TGTGCCAGCAGCCACCGCAGGTTACCCACAGATACGCAGTATTTT.

V usage is TRBV11-2 and J usage is TRBJ1-1; perhaps TRBD1 as D (5 bases). The CDR3 is 14 amino acids. Germline assignment: CDR1 SGHAT and CDR2 FQNNGV. Between the trimmed V and J ends, which lost 8 bases and 4 bases, there was a span of 17 bases. The CDR3 coding sequence is TGTGCCAGCGGGCGGGGGGAGCGGGGCACTGAAGCTTTCTTT. It codes for CASGRGERGTEAFF.

In this sample, this clone turned up once. The chain links TRBV7-8 to TRBJ1-1; a possible D gene is TRBD1 (5 bases). This CDR3 has 21 residues. Germline CDR1 reads SGHVS; CDR2 reads FQNEAQ. Trimming left V 2 bases short and J 2 bases short, with 30 bases between. The CDR3: CASSLIFGVYLEGNANTEAFF. In nucleotides, the CDR3 is TGTGCCAGCAGCTTAATTTTCGGTGTATATTTGGAGGGGAATGCTAACACTGAAGCTTTCTTT.

This sequence joins TRBV28 and TRBJ1-6; D possibly corresponds to TRBD1 (6 bases). Germline V gives CDR1 MDHEN, CDR2 SYDVKM. V gave up 7 bases and J gave up 0 bases, with 19 bases separating them. The CDR3 has 18 amino acids. The CDR3 DNA is TGTGCCAGCACCCCGGGGGGCAAACTAAGCTCCTATAATTCACCCCTCCACTTT. Amino acids: CASTPGGKLSSYNSPLHF.

V gene TRBV7-6 combines with J gene TRBJ2-1; a possible D gene is TRBD2 (6 bases). V dropped 1 base and J dropped 2 bases, with 12 bases sitting between them. The CDR3 spans 16 residues. Germline V CDR1 and CDR2: SGHVS, FNYEAQ. The CDR3 sequence: CASSLVGRLAYNEQFF. DNA of the CDR3: TGTGCCAGCAGCTTAGTCGGCAGACTAGCCTACAATGAGCAGTTCTTC.

The rearrangement uses TRBV27 and TRBJ2-1; a possible D gene is TRBD2 (5 bases). Germline V gene sequence: CDR1 MNHEY, CDR2 SMNVEV (reference sequence). Trimming took off 5 bases at V and 8 bases at J, with 19 bases between the two ends. The CDR3 loop spans 15 amino acids. The CDR3 DNA follows: TGTGCCAGCAGTCCCGAGAGTGAGGGATTTCATGAGCAGTTCTTC. As protein: CASSPESEGFHEQFF.

The rearrangement joins TRBV28 to TRBJ2-7; D is unresolved. The V end was cut by 3 bases, the J end by 5 bases, with 14 bases between. Germline CDR1 is MDHEN and CDR2 is SYDVKM. The CDR3 runs to 14 residues. CDR3 nucleotide sequence: TGTGCCAGCAGTTTGCTTAGCCCTTTTAACGAGCAGTACTTC. Translating it yields CASSLLSPFNEQYF.

The chain couples TRBV3-1 (or the pseudogene TRBV3-2) to TRBJ1-4, with 8 bases matching TRBD1. The germline V gene encodes CDR1 LGHDT and CDR2 YNNKEL (reference sequence). The length of the CDR3 is 15 residues. J gave up 6 bases and V 3 bases, and 6 bases lay outside the gene matches. The CDR3 region has the DNA TGTGCCAGCAGCCAGTACGGACAGGGTTATGAAAAACTGTTTTTT. Protein product: CASSQYGQGYEKLFF.

This clone has a handful of counts. The chain recombines TRBV25-1 with TRBJ1-4, with a possible D match to TRBD1 (5 bases). In germline, CDR1 is MGHDK, CDR2 SYGVNS. The CDR3 has 12 amino acids. V lost 6 bases to trimming and J lost 10 bases, with 12 bases between them. The DNA of the CDR3 is TGTGCCAGCAGAAGGGGACTGGGAAAACTGTTTTTT. Translation: CASRRGLGKLFF. Looking up the rest from reference TRBV25-1 and TRBJ1-4 gives the full variable domain: EADIYQTPRYLVIGTGKKITLECSQTMGHDKMYWYQQDPGMELHLIHYSYGVNSTEKGDLSSESTVSRIRTEHFPLTLESARPSHTSQYLCASRRGLGKLFFGSGTQLSVL.

The chain couples TRBV4-2 to TRBJ1-2; D might be TRBD1 (5 bases). Trimming took off 2 bases at V and 3 bases at J, with 16 bases between the two ends. The CDR3 runs 16 residues. Germline CDR1 LGHNA, CDR2 YNFKEQ. Here the CDR3 reads CASSQISRVTDYGYTF. DNA for the CDR3: TGTGCCAGCAGCCAAATCTCCAGGGTTACAGACTATGGCTACACCTTC.

The V gene is TRBV6-6, the J gene TRBJ2-1, with a possible D match to TRBD1 (6 bases). CDR3 length: 16 residues. Trimming pared 9 bases from V and 0 bases from J, leaving 18 bases between. Germline CDR1 MNHNY, CDR2 SVGAGI (reference sequence). Here the CDR3 reads CASHNAQGSSYNEQFF. The CDR3 nucleotides are TGTGCCAGTCACAACGCCCAGGGGAGCTCCTACAATGAGCAGTTCTTC.

The chain joins TRBV7-3 to TRBJ2-3; 10 nucleotides agree with TRBD2. There are 16 residues in the CDR3. J was trimmed by 5 bases and V by 2 bases; bases with no gene match: 7. CDR1 is SGHTA and CDR2 is FQGTGA in the germline V gene. The CDR3 here is CASSLQTSGIGDTQYF. The CDR3 coding sequence is TGTGCCAGCAGCTTACAAACTAGCGGGATCGGAGATACGCAGTATTTT.

This clone was seen just once. This rearrangement joins TRBV29-1 to TRBJ2-5; 7 bases are a match to TRBD1. The V and J ends lost 5 bases and 4 bases, in that order; junction bases with no gene match: 10. The germline V gene has CDR1 SQVTM and CDR2 ANQGSEA. The CDR3 has 14 amino acids. The CDR3 here is CSVSYTGVGETQYF. In DNA form, the CDR3 reads TGCAGCGTTTCCTACACAGGGGTGGGAGAGACCCAGTACTTC.

The chain uses TRBV4-1 and TRBJ2-2; 10 nucleotides align to TRBD1. CDR3 length equals 17 residues. The germline gives CDR1 MGHRA, CDR2 YSYEKL. V dropped 0 bases and J dropped 7; count of bases not matched to a gene: 8. The CDR3 protein is CASSQEGRQGAGGELFF. As DNA, the CDR3 is TGCGCCAGCAGCCAAGAGGGGAGACAGGGGGCCGGCGGGGAGCTGTTTTTT.

The chain couples TRBV18 to TRBJ1-6, with D perhaps TRBD1 (5 bases). Deletions cut 2 bases from V and 9 bases from J, with 14 bases between. The CDR3 contains 15 residues. Germline V gene lookup returns CDR1 KGHSH and CDR2 LQKENI. This CDR3 is CASSPESQGISPLHF. Here the CDR3 DNA reads TGTGCCAGCTCACCAGAGTCCCAGGGTATTTCACCCCTCCACTTT.

This clone was seen more than once but under ten times. The gene calls are TRBV7-9 and TRBJ1-2; D is undetermined. Germline V lookup: CDR1 SEHNR, CDR2 FQNEAQ (reference sequence). V was pared by 3 bases and J by 1 base, with 9 bases between. The CDR3 length is 14 residues. CDR3 sequence: CASSFDQLNYGYTF. The CDR3 coding sequence is TGTGCCAGCAGCTTCGATCAACTTAACTATGGCTACACCTTC. Combining the CDR3 with reference TRBV7-9 and TRBJ1-2 gives the whole variable domain DTGVSQNPRHKITKRGQNVTFRCDPISEHNRLYWYRQTLGQGPEFLTYFQNEAQLEKSRLLSDRFSAERPKGSFSTLEIQRTEQGDSAMYLCASSFDQLNYGYTFGSGTRLTVV.

Regarding this clone: Other DNA sequences in this sample translate to the same CDR3. The V call is TRBV28, the J call TRBJ1-5; D ambiguous. Germline-derived CDR1 and CDR2 are MDHEN and SYDVKM. V was shortened by 3 bases and J by 0 bases, with 6 bases between the two germline ends. The CDR3 loop spans 14 amino acids. For the CDR3, the DNA is TGTGCCAGCAGTTTTACTGGTAGCAATCAGCCCCAGCATTTT. Its translation is CASSFTGSNQPQHF.

V usage is TRBV3-1 (or the pseudogene TRBV3-2) and J usage is TRBJ1-3; D call uncertain. Germline V lookup: CDR1 LGHDT, CDR2 YNNKEL (reference sequence). The CDR3 consists of 15 residues. V shed 2 bases and J shed 0 bases, with 8 bases lying between them. The CDR3 sequence: CASSQPPGSGNTIYF. The CDR3 nucleotides are TGTGCCAGCAGCCAACCCCCCGGCTCTGGAAACACCATATATTTT.

The chain employs TRBV29-1 and TRBJ2-3, with TRBD2 as a possible D gene (5 bases). Trimming pared 2 bases from V and 5 bases from J, leaving 17 bases between. The CDR3 runs 15 residues. Germline V lookup: CDR1 SQVTM, CDR2 ANQGSEA. This chain's CDR3 is CSVERTTSAGDTQYF. In DNA, the CDR3 is TGCAGCGTTGAACGTACCACATCCGCGGGAGATACGCAGTATTTT.

The chain carries TRBV11-2 and TRBJ2-4; D is uncertain. Germline V gives CDR1 SGHAT, CDR2 FQNNGV. V was cut by 0 bases and J by 9 bases, with 15 bases left in between. The CDR3 length is 15 residues. This CDR3 reads CASSLDLGSMSIQYF. The DNA for the CDR3 is TGTGCCAGCAGCTTAGATCTTGGTAGTATGAGCATTCAGTACTTC.

The V gene is TRBV19, the J gene TRBJ1-2; 11 bases align to TRBD1. V lost 5 bases to trimming and J lost 4 bases; unmatched junction nucleotides: 3. This CDR3 has 14 amino acids. In germline, CDR1 is LNHDA, CDR2 SQIVND (reference sequence). CDR3 DNA sequence: TGTGCCAGTAGTTCCGGGACAGGGGGCTATGGCTACACCTTC. Its protein product is CASSSGTGGYGYTF.

The rearrangement links TRBV11-2 to TRBJ1-2; 8 nucleotides match TRBD1. Germline V gene sequence: CDR1 SGHAT, CDR2 FQNNGV. V shed 5 bases and J 2 bases; nucleotides not matched to a gene: 1. The CDR3 runs to 13 residues. DNA for the CDR3: TGTGCCAGCAGCCGGGACAGGAACTATGGCTACACCTTC. Encoded protein: CASSRDRNYGYTF.

The chain uses TRBV5-1 and TRBJ2-7; 7 bases fit TRBD2. J gave up 5 bases and V 4 bases, and 9 bases lay outside the gene matches. From germline, CDR1 is SGHRS and CDR2 YFSETQ. The CDR3 totals 14 residues. This CDR3 is CASSPAREGNEQYF. In DNA form, the CDR3 reads TGCGCCAGCAGCCCGGCCAGGGAGGGGAACGAGCAGTACTTC.

CDR3 residues: CASSLSGRAYEQYF. CDR3 bases: TGTGCCAGCAGCCTTAGCGGGAGGGCCTACGAGCAGTACTTC. This chain uses TRBV3-1 (or the pseudogene TRBV3-2) with TRBJ2-7, with TRBD2 identical over 11 bases. V lost 4 bases to trimming and J lost 2 bases; unmatched junction nucleotides: 1. CDR3 length equals 14 residues. Germline CDR1 reads LGHDT; CDR2 reads YNNKEL (reference sequence).

The chain combines TRBV30 with TRBJ2-5, with 13 bases lining up with TRBD2. CDR3 size: 15 residues. Germline CDR1 and CDR2: GTSNPN and SVGIG (reference sequence). The ends lost 4 bases at V and 14 bases at J; junction bases unmatched: 16. The CDR3 reads CAWNPGLAGSYSPYF. The CDR3 DNA follows: TGTGCCTGGAATCCGGGACTAGCGGGGAGCTACTCCCCTTACTTC. The entire variable domain, with the rest obtained from reference TRBV30 and TRBJ2-5, is as follows: SQTIHQWPATLVQPVGSPLSLECTVEGTSNPNLYWYRQAAGRGLQLLFYSVGIGQISSEVPQNLSASRPQDRQFILSSKKLLLSDSGFYLCAWNPGLAGSYSPYFGPGTRLLVL.

The genes are TRBV28 and TRBJ1-2, with 7 bases lining up with TRBD1. This CDR3 has 19 residues. The trim removed 4 bases at V and 3 bases at J, leaving 20 bases unmatched. The germline V gene has CDR1 MDHEN and CDR2 SYDVKM. The CDR3 spells CASSWWDFRTAGGYYGYTF. As DNA, the CDR3 is TGTGCCAGCAGTTGGTGGGACTTCAGAACGGCAGGGGGTTACTATGGCTACACCTTC.

The V gene is TRBV21-1, the J gene TRBJ2-7; TRBD1, as called in the table, went unchecked against the DNA. TRBV21-1 counts as a pseudogene. CDR3 length equals 15 residues. CDR3 region: CATLWDREPSYEQYF. CDR3 DNA sequence: TGTGCCACCTTATGGGACAGGGAGCCCTCCTACGAGCAGTACTTC.

The chain employs TRBV6-2 or TRBV6-3 and TRBJ2-2; a weak D match, TRBD2 (5 bases). Germline CDR1 is MNHEY and CDR2 is SVGEGT. Trimming shortened V by 5 bases and J by 5 bases, and 15 bases separated the two germline ends. CDR3 length: 15 residues. The CDR3 region has the DNA TGTGCCAGCAGTCGACCCCTCCGAGGGACCGGGGAGCTGTTTTTT. Translation: CASSRPLRGTGELFF.